This paragraph covers one T cell receptor beta chain sequence. Its recognized antigen is unknown. No base-level quality is on record; no much larger clone is a single base apart. These data are taken from a study of blood T cell repertoires in COVID-19 (TCRdb year 2020). Notes on the research overall: Collaborator samples came from the United States, Italy and Spain and covered acute and convalescent phases of COVID-19. Subjects who had been exposed to COVID-19, were actively infected with it, or had recovered from it provided the deeply sampled blood TCRbeta repertoires that made up the dataset. The samples were drawn from the first 160 participants of the ongoing ImmuneRACE study and from about 1,200 subjects provided by 6 global collaborators. The repertoires were released in a freely available public database intended as a resource for research on the immune response to SARS-CoV-2. Nearly every sample came with metadata listing a de-identified subject ID, COVID-19 status, age in years and sex. Where available, HLA class I and class II types were taken from metadata supplied by the sample provider and were not determined by assay-based typing. The material from the prospective study consisted of cDNA or gDNA derived from T cells, B-cell-depleted T cells, or PBMCs. What the work shows at the level of the full study, not this receptor alone: Clinical and demographic metadata were provided uncurated, with the amount varying by source and participant.

In Seattle, one collaborating source enrolled patients while the infection was active and tracked those patients longitudinally over the course of disease. Each collaborating institution followed its own protocols to collect whole blood in K2EDTA tubes. For TCRbeta analysis, collaborators shipped samples as frozen whole blood, isolated PBMCs, or DNA extracted from either of those sample types. The immunoSEQ Assay, a bias-controlled multiplex PCR, was used to amplify TCRbeta CDR3 regions from genomic DNA. Concerning the study's data processing: Within the assay, amplification of reference gene primers was used to estimate how many nucleated cells each sample contained. Sequence reads were collapsed and filtered to measure the absolute abundance of every unique TCRbeta CDR3 rearrangement. For each sample, productive Simpson clonality was calculated as the square root of Simpson's diversity index across productive rearrangements. TCRdb carries this immuneACCESS record with in-frame sequences only. Its versions omit some clonotypes, under half of them owing to an unresolved V gene in the studies checked, with the rest unexplained. The V and J calls and clone size are taken from that table; D and trimming were inferred from the DNA. For this sample there are under 550,000 clones; about 90% appear just once. The ten largest clonotypes hold more than 0.7% of the sample.

The germline V gene gives CDR1 as SQVTM and CDR2 as ANQGSEA. Its CDR3 holds 16 amino acids, cysteine through phenylalanine. The entry retains the CDR3 DNA only, 48 bases that are in frame from base 1. V lost 4 bases and J lost 7 bases, and the count of bases not matched to a germline gene is 14. Recombination connected TRBV29-1 to TRBJ2-1; TRBD1 lines up with 9 middle nucleotides. This TCR was sampled from a man aged 18 to 30 with COVID-19, enrolled during active disease. Sequencing input: peripheral blood. The base sequence is TGCAGCGTTGGAGCCCAAAACAGGGGGCGTTGGAATGAGCAGTTCTTC. This codes for CSVGAQNRGRWNEQFF.